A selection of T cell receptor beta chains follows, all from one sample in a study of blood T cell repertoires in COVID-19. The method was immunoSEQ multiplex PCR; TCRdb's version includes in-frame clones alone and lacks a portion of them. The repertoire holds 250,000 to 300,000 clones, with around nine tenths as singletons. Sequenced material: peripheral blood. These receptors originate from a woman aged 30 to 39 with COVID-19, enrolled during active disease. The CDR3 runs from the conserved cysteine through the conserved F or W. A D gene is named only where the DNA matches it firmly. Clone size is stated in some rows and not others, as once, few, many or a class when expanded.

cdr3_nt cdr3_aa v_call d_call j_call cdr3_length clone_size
TGTGCCAGCAGCTTAGATCGGGTCTCCTACGAGCAGTACTTC CASSLDRVSYEQYF TRBV11-2 - TRBJ2-7 14 -
TGTGCCAGCAGCTTAGCGCTGGCAGGGTATGGTGAAAAACTGTTTTTT CASSLALAGYGEKLFF TRBV7-6 - TRBJ1-4 16 -
TGTGCTAGCAGCTTGTACAAGGACTTTTTCTACAATGAGCAGTTCTTC CASSLYKDFFYNEQFF TRBV7-7 - TRBJ2-1 16 -
TGCAGTGCTAGTACCGGTACCAATCAGCCCCAGCATTTT CSASTGTNQPQHF TRBV20-1 - TRBJ1-5 13 -
TGTGCCAGCAGCTTAGGTAGCGGGAGGGCTGTAGATGAGCAGTTCTTC CASSLGSGRAVDEQFF TRBV11-2 TRBD2 TRBJ2-1 16 -
TGTGCCAGTAGTATAAAGGACAGGAGAAAGACGGAGCCCCAGCATTTT CASSIKDRRKTEPQHF TRBV19 TRBD1 TRBJ1-5 16 -
TGTGCCAGCAGCTCCCATAGCGGGAGTAACCCCTACGAGCAGTACTTC CASSSHSGSNPYEQYF TRBV3-1/TRBV3-2 TRBD2 TRBJ2-7 16 once
TGTGCCAGCAGCCAATTGACTAGCGGGAGAAGTTACAATGAGCAGTTCTTC CASSQLTSGRSYNEQFF TRBV3-1/TRBV3-2 TRBD2 TRBJ2-1 17 -
TGTGCCAGCCTACCCGGGAGGGGAGGGAATCAGCCCCAGCATTTT CASLPGRGGNQPQHF TRBV2 - TRBJ1-5 15 -
TGTGCCAGCAGTTACTATGGGGGGGGCGCCTACGAGCAGTACTTC CASSYYGGGAYEQYF TRBV6-6 - TRBJ2-7 15 once
TGTGCCAGCAGGCCCGACAGGGGGCCTATAGTGTCCCTCCACTTT CASRPDRGPIVSLHF TRBV6-5 TRBD1 TRBJ1-6 15 -
TGTGCCAGCAGTACTAGTGCGCCGTACGAGCAGTACTTC CASSTSAPYEQYF TRBV19 - TRBJ2-7 13 -
TGTGCCTGGGAATATGACAGGGGATACGAGCAGTACTTC CAWEYDRGYEQYF TRBV30 TRBD1 TRBJ2-7 13 -
TGTGCCACCAGTTGGGACAGTGGCTACGAGCAGTACTTC CATSWDSGYEQYF TRBV15 TRBD1 TRBJ2-7 13 -
TGTGCCAGCAGACCCAGGGGGACTGAGCAGTTCTTC CASRPRGTEQFF TRBV27 TRBD1 TRBJ2-1 12 few
TGCGCCAGCAGCCCGCGGGACAGGGCTGGGGCCAACGTCCTGACTTTC CASSPRDRAGANVLTF TRBV4-1 TRBD1 TRBJ2-6 16 -
TGTGCCAGCAGTTCGGACAGGGGTCCTGGTTACGAGCAGTACTTC CASSSDRGPGYEQYF TRBV5-6 TRBD1 TRBJ2-7 15 -
TGTGCCAGCGATGGCGGGACAGGTTTCTATGGCTACACCTTC CASDGGTGFYGYTF TRBV28 TRBD1 TRBJ1-2 14 once
TGTGCCAGTAGTATAAACAGGGGGCCGGCCACTGAAGCTTTCTTT CASSINRGPATEAFF TRBV19 TRBD1 TRBJ1-1 15 once
TGTGCCAGCTCACCAGAGGTCAATAGCAATCAGCCCCAGCATTTT CASSPEVNSNQPQHF TRBV18 - TRBJ1-5 15 -
TGTGCCAGTAGTTACAAAAGCACAGATACGCAGTATTTT CASSYKSTDTQYF TRBV19 - TRBJ2-3 13 once
TGTGCCAGCAGTGACCTAGCGGGAGTGCCCGACAATGAGCAGTTCTTC CASSDLAGVPDNEQFF TRBV6-4 TRBD2 TRBJ2-1 16 -
TGTGCCAGCAGCTCCTCCAGCTCCTACGAGCAGTACTTC CASSSSSSYEQYF TRBV5-4 - TRBJ2-7 13 -
TGTGCCAGTAGTAGCGGGACGCCAACAACTAATGAAAAACTGTTTTTT CASSSGTPTTNEKLFF TRBV19 - TRBJ1-4 16 -
TGCGCCAGCAGTGAGAAAGCGGAGAACACCGGGGAGCTGTTTTTT CASSEKAENTGELFF TRBV10-1 - TRBJ2-2 15 many
TGTGCCAGCAGCTCAGGGGCAACCTATAATTCACCCCTCCACTTT CASSSGATYNSPLHF TRBV2 - TRBJ1-6 15 -
TGTGCCAGCAGCGCGGGACAGAATGGCTACACCTTC CASSAGQNGYTF TRBV16 TRBD1 TRBJ1-2 12 -
TGTGCTCTAGGCGACCACAGGGGGTATGGCTACACCTTC CALGDHRGYGYTF TRBV30 TRBD1 TRBJ1-2 13 -
TGTGCCAGCAGCTTAGGACAGGGGAGGAATGAAAAACTGTTTTTT CASSLGQGRNEKLFF TRBV7-9 TRBD1 TRBJ1-4 15 -
TGCAGCGCGGAGTGGACTGCAGATACGCAGTATTTT CSAEWTADTQYF TRBV29-1 - TRBJ2-3 12 -
TGTGCCAGCAGTTGGGGCACGAGCACTGAAGCTTTCTTT CASSWGTSTEAFF TRBV27 - TRBJ1-1 13 few
TGCGCCAGCAGCCGGTGGACTAGCGGGAGGTTCGGTCAAGAGACCCAGTACTTC CASSRWTSGRFGQETQYF TRBV4-1 TRBD2 TRBJ2-5 18 -
TGTGCCAGCAGAGGACTTTCCGCTTCGTACGAGCAGTACTTC CASRGLSASYEQYF TRBV28 - TRBJ2-7 14 -